The TCR beta chain under discussion was sequenced for a study of blood T cell repertoires in COVID-19. On the study more broadly: PBMCs, B-cell-depleted T cells, or T cells provided the cDNA or gDNA that made up the material.

Authors' processing steps: Amplification of reference gene primers was used by the study to estimate nucleated cell counts. Some clones are missing from TCRdb's copy, which holds only in-frame ones; the method was immunoSEQ multiplex PCR. V, J and clone size are taken as reported in that table, and D and trimming were inferred from the DNA itself. This sample yields 200,000 or so clones, of which roughly nine tenths are seen a single time; roughly 2.2% belongs to the top ten. This CDR3 region has 15 residues. With 0 bases removed from V and 4 bases from J, the gap between germline ends came to 13 bases. Germline-derived CDR1 and CDR2 are MGHRA and YSYEKL.

The V gene is TRBV4-1, the J gene TRBJ2-7; D remains unclear. The specimen was peripheral blood. This clonotype was obtained from a man in his sixties or seventies with active or convalescent COVID-19. The CDR3 bases are TGCGCCAGCAGCCAAGAGATAACAGTCATATACGAGCAGTACTTC. Its protein product is CASSQEITVIYEQYF.